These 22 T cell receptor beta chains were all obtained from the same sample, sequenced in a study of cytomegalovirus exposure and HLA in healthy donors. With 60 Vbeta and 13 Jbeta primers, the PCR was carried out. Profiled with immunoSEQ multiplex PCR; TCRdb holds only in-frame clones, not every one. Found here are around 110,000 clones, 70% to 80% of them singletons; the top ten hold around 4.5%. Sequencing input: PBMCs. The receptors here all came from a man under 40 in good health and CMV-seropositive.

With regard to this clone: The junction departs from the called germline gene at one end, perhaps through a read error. The CDR3 DNA reads TGTGCCAGCAAACCGCAGGGGGCAGCCAAAAACAGTCAGTACTTC. Residues: CASKPQGAAKNSQYF. V and J are TRBV27 and TRBJ2-4, with TRBD1 identical over 8 bases. Germline values: CDR1 MNHEY, CDR2 SMNVEV (reference sequence). The CDR3 runs 15 residues.

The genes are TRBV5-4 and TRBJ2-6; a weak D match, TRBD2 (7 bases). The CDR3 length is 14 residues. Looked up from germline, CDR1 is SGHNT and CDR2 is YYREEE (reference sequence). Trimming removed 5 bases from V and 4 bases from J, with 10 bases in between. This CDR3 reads CASSAGAGANVLTF. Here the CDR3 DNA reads TGTGCCAGCAGTGCGGGGGCGGGGGCCAACGTCCTGACTTTC.

CDR3 amino acids: CASSEAGDGTNEKLFF. CDR3 coding DNA: TGTGCCAGCAGTGAAGCGGGAGACGGAACTAATGAAAAACTGTTTTTT. The chain has TRBV2 and TRBJ1-4, with D uncertain. The CDR3 runs to 16 residues. Trimming stripped 0 bases from V and 1 base from J, with 9 bases between. The V gene's germline CDR1 is SNHLY and CDR2 FYNNEI.

Written as DNA, the CDR3 is TGTGCCAGCAGCGTAACCGGGACTAGCAGTTACGAGCAGTACTTC. It codes for CASSVTGTSSYEQYF. The V call is TRBV9, the J call TRBJ2-7; 9 bases map to TRBD2. The CDR3 extends over 15 amino acids. Germline V gene data show CDR1 as SGDLS and CDR2 as YYNGEE. The V segment lost 1 base and the J segment 4 bases; nucleotides outside the gene matches: 6.

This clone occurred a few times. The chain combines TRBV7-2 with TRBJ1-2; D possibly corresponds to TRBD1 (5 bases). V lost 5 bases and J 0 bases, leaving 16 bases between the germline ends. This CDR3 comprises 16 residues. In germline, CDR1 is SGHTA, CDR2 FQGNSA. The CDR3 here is CASSQMPETANYGYTF. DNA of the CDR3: TGTGCCAGCAGCCAGATGCCCGAGACAGCTAACTATGGCTACACCTTC.

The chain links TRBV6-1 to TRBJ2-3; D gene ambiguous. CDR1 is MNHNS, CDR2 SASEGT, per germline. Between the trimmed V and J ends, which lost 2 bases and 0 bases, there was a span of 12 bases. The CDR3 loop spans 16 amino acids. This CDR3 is CASSENGYRSTDTQYF. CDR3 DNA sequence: TGTGCCAGCAGTGAAAATGGCTACAGAAGCACAGATACGCAGTATTTT.

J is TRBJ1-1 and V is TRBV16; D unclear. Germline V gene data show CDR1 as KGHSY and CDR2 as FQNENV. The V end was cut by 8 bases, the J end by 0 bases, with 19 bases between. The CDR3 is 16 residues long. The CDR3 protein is CASAALVLPMNTEAFF. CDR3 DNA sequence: TGTGCCAGCGCGGCCTTGGTGCTCCCTATGAACACTGAAGCTTTCTTT.

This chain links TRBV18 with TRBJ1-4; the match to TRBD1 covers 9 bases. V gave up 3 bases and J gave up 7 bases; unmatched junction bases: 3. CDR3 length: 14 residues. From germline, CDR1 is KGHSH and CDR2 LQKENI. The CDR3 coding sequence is TGTGCCAGCTCACCCGGGACAGGGACTGAAAAACTGTTTTTT. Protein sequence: CASSPGTGTEKLFF.

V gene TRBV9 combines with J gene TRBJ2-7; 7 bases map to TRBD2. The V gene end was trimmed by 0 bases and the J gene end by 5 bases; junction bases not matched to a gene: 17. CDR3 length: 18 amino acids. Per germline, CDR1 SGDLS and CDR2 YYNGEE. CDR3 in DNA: TGTGCCAGCAGCGTAGGTACTAGCGCGTATTTCGGCACCCACGAGCAGTACTTC. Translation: CASSVGTSAYFGTHEQYF.

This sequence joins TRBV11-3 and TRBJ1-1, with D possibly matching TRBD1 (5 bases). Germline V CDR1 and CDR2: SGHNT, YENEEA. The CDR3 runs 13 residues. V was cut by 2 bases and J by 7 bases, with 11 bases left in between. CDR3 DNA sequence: TGTGCCAGCAGCTTACCCGTCGGGGGTGAAGCTTTCTTT. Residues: CASSLPVGGEAFF.

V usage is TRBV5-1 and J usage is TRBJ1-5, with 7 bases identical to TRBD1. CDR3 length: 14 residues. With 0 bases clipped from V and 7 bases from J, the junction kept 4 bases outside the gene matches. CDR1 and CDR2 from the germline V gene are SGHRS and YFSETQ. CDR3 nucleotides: TGCGCCAGCAGCTTGGAGGGGGCCGGGCAGCCCCAGCATTTT. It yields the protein CASSLEGAGQPQHF.

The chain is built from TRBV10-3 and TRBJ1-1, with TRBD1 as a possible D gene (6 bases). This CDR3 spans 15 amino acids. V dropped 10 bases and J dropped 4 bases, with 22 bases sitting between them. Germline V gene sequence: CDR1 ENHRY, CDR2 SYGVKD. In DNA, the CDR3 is TGTGCCACCACCCCGGCAGTCCGAGGGGGCACTGAAGCTTTCTTT. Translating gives CATTPAVRGGTEAFF.

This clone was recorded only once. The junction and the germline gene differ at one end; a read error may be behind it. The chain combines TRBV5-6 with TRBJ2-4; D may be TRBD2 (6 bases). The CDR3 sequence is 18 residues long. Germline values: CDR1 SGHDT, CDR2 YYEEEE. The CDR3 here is CASSVAWAGGIAKNSQYF. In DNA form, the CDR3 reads TGTGCCAGCAGCGTTGCTTGGGCTGGGGGGATAGCCAAAAACAGTCAGTACTTC.

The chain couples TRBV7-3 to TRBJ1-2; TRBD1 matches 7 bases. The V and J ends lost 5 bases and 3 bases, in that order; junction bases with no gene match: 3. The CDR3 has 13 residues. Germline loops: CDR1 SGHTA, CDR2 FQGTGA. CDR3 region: CASSATGDYGYTF. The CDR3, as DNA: TGTGCCAGCAGCGCCACAGGGGACTATGGCTACACCTTC.

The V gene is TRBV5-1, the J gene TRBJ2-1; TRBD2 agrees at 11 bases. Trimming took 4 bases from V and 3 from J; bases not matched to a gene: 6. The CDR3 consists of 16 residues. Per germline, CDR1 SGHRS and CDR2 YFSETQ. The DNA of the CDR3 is TGCGCCAGCAGCGAACCGACTAGCGGGAACTACAATGAGCAGTTCTTC. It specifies CASSEPTSGNYNEQFF.

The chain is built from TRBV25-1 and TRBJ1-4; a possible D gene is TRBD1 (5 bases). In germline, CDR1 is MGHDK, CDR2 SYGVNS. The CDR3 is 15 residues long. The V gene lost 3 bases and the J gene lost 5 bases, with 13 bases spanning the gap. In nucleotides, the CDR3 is TGTGCCAGCAGTGATGCGACAGACAAGAATGAAAAACTGTTTTTT. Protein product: CASSDATDKNEKLFF.

The CDR3 DNA is TGTGCCAGCAGCTTAGATTGGCAGGTAGATACGCAGTATTTT. It specifies CASSLDWQVDTQYF. J is TRBJ2-3 and V is TRBV11-3, with D hard to call. Deletions cut 0 bases from V and 5 bases from J, with 9 bases between. The CDR3 has 14 residues. Germline lookup yields CDR1 SGHNT and CDR2 YENEEA.

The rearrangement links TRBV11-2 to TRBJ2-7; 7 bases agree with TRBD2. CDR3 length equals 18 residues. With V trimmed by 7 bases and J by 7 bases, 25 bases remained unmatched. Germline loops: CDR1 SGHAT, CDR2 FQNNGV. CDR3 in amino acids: CASTARRLAPGVSVEQYF. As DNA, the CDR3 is TGTGCCAGCACCGCCCGTCGACTAGCTCCCGGGGTTTCGGTGGAGCAGTACTTC.

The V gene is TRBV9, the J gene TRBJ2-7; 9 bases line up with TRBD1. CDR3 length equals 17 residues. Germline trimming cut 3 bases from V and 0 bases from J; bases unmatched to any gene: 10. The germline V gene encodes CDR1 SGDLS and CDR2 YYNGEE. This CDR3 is CASSARETGGLSYEQYF. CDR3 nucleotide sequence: TGTGCCAGCAGCGCTCGAGAGACAGGGGGTCTCTCCTACGAGCAGTACTTC.

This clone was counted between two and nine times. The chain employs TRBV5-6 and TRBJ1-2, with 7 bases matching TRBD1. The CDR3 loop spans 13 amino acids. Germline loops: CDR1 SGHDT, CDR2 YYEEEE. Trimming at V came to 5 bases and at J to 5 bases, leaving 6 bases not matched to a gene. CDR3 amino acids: CASSSGQVYGYTF. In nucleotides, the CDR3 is TGTGCCAGCAGTTCCGGACAGGTATATGGCTACACCTTC.

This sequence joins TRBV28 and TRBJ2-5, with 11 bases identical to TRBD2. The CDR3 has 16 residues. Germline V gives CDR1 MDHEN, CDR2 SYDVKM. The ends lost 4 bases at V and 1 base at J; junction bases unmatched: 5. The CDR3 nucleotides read TGTGCCAGCAGTTCGGCCGGGACTAGCGGCCAAGAGACCCAGTACTTC. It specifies CASSSAGTSGQETQYF.

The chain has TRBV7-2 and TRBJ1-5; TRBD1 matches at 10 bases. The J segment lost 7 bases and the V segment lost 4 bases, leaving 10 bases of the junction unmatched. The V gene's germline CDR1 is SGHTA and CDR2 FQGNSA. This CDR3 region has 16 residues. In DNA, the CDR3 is TGTGCCAGCAGCTCTGGGCCGGGACAGGGGCTCCAGCCCCAGCATTTT. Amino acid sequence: CASSSGPGQGLQPQHF. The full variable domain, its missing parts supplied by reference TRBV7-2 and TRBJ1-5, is GAGVSQSPSNKVTEKGKDVELRCDPISGHTALYWYRQSLGQGLEFLIYFQGNSAPDKSGLPSDRFSAERTGGSVSTLTIQRTQQEDSAVYLCASSSGPGQGLQPQHFGDGTRLSIL.